This T cell receptor beta chain is drawn from a study of T cells after yellow fever vaccination. At the level of the study: Preparing low-cell-number fractions relied on SMART-Seq v4 Ultra Low Input.

TCRdb redid the calling of the 5' RACE reads with MiXCR, one entry per CDR3 protein. The data hold roughly 250,000 distinct CDR3 sequences, with 10% to 15% observed a single time. The specimen comprised CD4+ T cells sorted from PBMCs, sampled 45 days after the yellow fever booster vaccination. This receptor was identified in a man aged 25-45 years who received the YFV17D yellow fever vaccine.

DNA for the CDR3: TGTGCCAGCAGCACGAGGGACAGGAATTCACCCCTCCACTTT. Residues: CASSTRDRNSPLHF. The chain recombines TRBV7-2 with TRBJ1-6, with 8 bases matching TRBD1. V lost 5 bases and J lost 7; bases outside the gene matches: 4. Germline CDR1 SGHTA, CDR2 FQGNSA. CDR3 length equals 14 residues.